Below are 21 T cell receptor beta chains sequenced from a single sample in a study of blood T cell repertoires in COVID-19. TCRdb's table, derived via immunoSEQ multiplex PCR, lists solely in-frame clones and lacks some. Of 70,000 or so clones listed, approximately 87% are singletons. Sequenced sample: peripheral blood. Every receptor here comes from a man aged 45 to 65 with active COVID-19.

The V gene is TRBV12-5, the J gene TRBJ2-3; 10 bases fit TRBD1. This CDR3 contains 15 residues. V shed 7 bases and J 2 bases; nucleotides not matched to a gene: 6. The germline CDR1 and CDR2 sequences are LGHNT and FRNRAP. CDR3 residues: CASARDRGFTDTQYF. DNA of the CDR3: TGTGCTAGTGCCCGGGACAGGGGCTTCACAGATACGCAGTATTTT.

This clone was counted many times. This chain connects TRBV9 to TRBJ1-1; TRBD1 agrees at 8 bases. Germline V gives CDR1 SGDLS, CDR2 YYNGEE. V lost 4 bases to trimming and J lost 1 base; unmatched junction nucleotides: 9. The length of the CDR3 is 16 residues. In DNA, the CDR3 is TGTGCCAGCAGCCCAAATTCACAGGGGGAGAACACTGAAGCTTTCTTT. Translated: CASSPNSQGENTEAFF.

CDR3: CASSLTSGVYEQYF. DNA of the CDR3: TGTGCCAGCAGCCTGACTAGCGGGGTCTACGAGCAGTACTTC. V usage is TRBV11-1 and J usage is TRBJ2-7; 11 bases align to TRBD2. With 5 bases clipped from V and 3 bases from J, the junction kept 3 bases outside the gene matches. The CDR3 spans 14 residues. Per germline, CDR1 SGHAT and CDR2 FQDESV (reference sequence).

This clone was counted between two and nine times. This sequence joins TRBV28 and TRBJ2-1, with TRBD2 identical over 7 bases. CDR1 and CDR2 from the germline V gene are MDHEN and SYDVKM. With 8 bases clipped from V and 1 base from J, the junction kept 2 bases outside the gene matches. The CDR3 length is 13 residues. The CDR3 DNA reads as TGTGCCAGCCGGGACTATTCCTACAATGAGCAGTTCTTC. As protein: CASRDYSYNEQFF.

V is TRBV7-8 and J is TRBJ1-3; D call uncertain. The CDR3 has 15 amino acids. Trimming pared 2 bases from V and 3 bases from J, leaving 11 bases between. Germline CDR1 reads SGHVS; CDR2 reads FQNEAQ. CDR3 region: CASSLTTGSGNTIYF. The CDR3 bases are TGTGCCAGCAGCTTAACGACGGGTAGTGGAAACACCATATATTTT.

The chain couples TRBV4-1 to TRBJ2-3; D gene unclear. Germline V gene sequence: CDR1 MGHRA, CDR2 YSYEKL. V lost 1 base to trimming and J lost 1 base, with 9 bases between them. The CDR3 extends over 15 amino acids. The chain's CDR3 is CASSQGSVGTDTQYF. CDR3 nucleotides: TGCGCCAGCAGCCAAGGATCGGTAGGCACAGATACGCAGTATTTT.

This clone occurred once. The chain couples TRBV4-2 to TRBJ2-1, with D possibly being TRBD1 (6 bases). Per the germline V gene, CDR1 is LGHNA and CDR2 is YNFKEQ. The CDR3 spans 16 residues. Between the trimmed V and J ends, which lost 2 bases and 0 bases, there was a span of 11 bases. The CDR3 DNA is TGTGCCAGCAGCCAATCAACAGGGAGCTCCTACAATGAGCAGTTCTTC. Translated: CASSQSTGSSYNEQFF.

The J gene is TRBJ1-2, the V gene TRBV5-1, with 7 bases matching TRBD1. Germline assignment: CDR1 SGHRS and CDR2 YFSETQ. The CDR3 loop spans 18 amino acids. Trimming took 5 bases from V and 1 from J; bases not matched to a gene: 17. The CDR3 protein is CASRHSMVGTELNYGYTF. Here the CDR3 DNA reads TGCGCCAGCAGGCATTCGATGGTAGGGACAGAGCTTAACTATGGCTACACCTTC.

The chain links TRBV30 to TRBJ2-5, with 8 bases aligning to TRBD2. Germline V CDR1 and CDR2: GTSNPN, SVGIG (reference sequence). Trimming removed 2 bases from V and 4 bases from J; junction bases left unmatched: 12. The CDR3 length is 16 residues. CDR3 bases: TGTGCCTGGAGTTCCCTTAACCCGGGGACTAGAGAGACCCAGTACTTC. This gives the protein CAWSSLNPGTRETQYF.

The chain links TRBV9 to TRBJ1-6; D ambiguous. The V gene lost 4 bases and the J gene lost 5 bases, with 13 bases spanning the gap. The CDR3 loop spans 15 amino acids. Germline CDR1 reads SGDLS; CDR2 reads YYNGEE. The CDR3 DNA reads TGTGCCAGCAGCCCCAGGATCCTGGATAATTCACCCCTCCACTTT. Translation: CASSPRILDNSPLHF.

This clone was picked up one time. Here the CDR3 DNA reads TGTGCCAGCAGCTCAAGGGGAGGGATGAGCGATGAGCAGTTCTTC. Translation: CASSSRGGMSDEQFF. The V call is TRBV7-3, the J call TRBJ2-1, with 7 bases aligning to TRBD2. The CDR3 length is 15 residues. From germline, CDR1 is SGHTA and CDR2 FQGTGA. Trimming took 4 bases from V and 8 from J; bases not matched to a gene: 11.

CDR3 in amino acids: CASSLGREGADTQYF. DNA of the CDR3: TGTGCCAGCAGCTTAGGACGGGAGGGCGCAGATACGCAGTATTTT. The chain is built from TRBV7-3 and TRBJ2-3, with 8 positions matching TRBD2. CDR3 length: 15 amino acids. The germline V gene has CDR1 SGHTA and CDR2 FQGTGA. J lost 4 bases, V lost 2 bases, and 5 bases had no gene match.

This clone was recorded once. V and J are TRBV25-1 and TRBJ1-3; D gene unclear. V was shortened by 2 bases and J by 4 bases, with 6 bases between the two germline ends. There are 13 residues in the CDR3. The V gene's germline CDR1 is MGHDK and CDR2 SYGVNS. This CDR3 reads CASSEAVGNTIYF. The DNA of the CDR3 is TGTGCCAGCAGTGAAGCGGTAGGAAACACCATATATTTT.

This clone has just a few counts. This same CDR3 is encoded by further DNA sequences in the sample. The chain recombines TRBV7-2 with TRBJ1-2; 7 nucleotides agree with TRBD1. CDR1 is SGHTA and CDR2 is FQGNSA in the germline V gene. The CDR3 loop spans 13 amino acids. J was trimmed by 8 bases and V by 4 bases; bases with no gene match: 7. The CDR3: CASSSRTGRGYTF. The CDR3 nucleotides read TGTGCCAGCAGCTCGCGGACAGGACGAGGCTACACCTTC.

The gene calls are TRBV9 and TRBJ2-6; TRBD1 agrees at 7 bases. Unmatched junction bases numbered 15, after V lost 3 bases and J lost 0 bases. The CDR3 totals 20 residues. The V gene's germline CDR1 is SGDLS and CDR2 YYNGEE. Written as DNA, the CDR3 is TGTGCCAGCAGCGAGAGTATACAGGGGATCCTTAGCTCTGGGGCCAACGTCCTGACTTTC. Translating it yields CASSESIQGILSSGANVLTF.

V and J are TRBV12-3 or TRBV12-4 and TRBJ2-1; 10 nucleotides match TRBD2. The CDR3 length is 13 residues. The junction had 4 bases not matched to a gene; V was cut back by 7 bases and J by 7 bases. The CDR3 sequence is CASIELAGNEQFF. The CDR3 coding sequence is TGTGCCAGCATCGAACTAGCGGGGAATGAGCAGTTCTTC.

V is TRBV14 and J is TRBJ2-3; 10 positions match TRBD2. V lost 0 bases to trimming and J lost 3 bases; unmatched junction nucleotides: 9. The CDR3 sequence is 18 residues long. Germline V gene data show CDR1 as SGHDN and CDR2 as FVKESK. CDR3 nucleotides: TGTGCCAGCAGCCAAGATGCGCCTAGCGGGAGTTCAACAGATACGCAGTATTTT. This codes for CASSQDAPSGSSTDTQYF.

This chain joins TRBV30 and TRBJ2-3; 7 bases are shared with TRBD1. The germline gives CDR1 GTSNPN, CDR2 SVGIG (reference sequence). The CDR3 has 12 residues. V lost 5 bases, J lost 3 bases, and 2 bases stayed unmatched. CDR3 DNA: TGTGCCTGGGACAGGGCAACAGATACGCAGTATTTT. Translated, it gives CAWDRATDTQYF. The complete variable domain, with remaining parts taken from reference TRBV30 and TRBJ2-3, reads SQTIHQWPATLVQPVGSPLSLECTVEGTSNPNLYWYRQAAGRGLQLLFYSVGIGQISSEVPQNLSASRPQDRQFILSSKKLLLSDSGFYLCAWDRATDTQYFGPGTRLTVL.

CDR3 sequence reads: CSVGSGILNEQFF. For the CDR3, the DNA is TGCAGCGTCGGTAGCGGGATACTCAATGAGCAGTTCTTC. V is TRBV29-1 and J is TRBJ2-1; TRBD2 agrees at 8 bases. Germline V gene sequence: CDR1 SQVTM, CDR2 ANQGSEA. The CDR3 contains 13 residues. The trim removed 6 bases at V and 6 bases at J, leaving 7 bases unmatched.

The chain has TRBV3-1 (or the pseudogene TRBV3-2) and TRBJ1-2; TRBD1 matches 9 bases. The CDR3 has 14 residues. J was trimmed by 3 bases and V by 5 bases; bases with no gene match: 4. Germline lookup yields CDR1 LGHDT and CDR2 YNNKEL (reference sequence). CDR3 protein: CASSSRTGDYGYTF. CDR3 DNA: TGTGCCAGCAGCTCCCGGACAGGGGACTATGGCTACACCTTC.

The J gene is TRBJ2-1, the V gene TRBV6-6, with TRBD2 identical over 10 bases. Unmatched junction bases numbered 14, after V lost 6 bases and J lost 9 bases. CDR3 length: 16 residues. Germline values: CDR1 MNHNY, CDR2 SVGAGI (reference sequence). The CDR3 DNA follows: TGTGCCAGCAGCCCCCCCCCAGCGGGAGGGCCAAGTGAGCAGTTCTTC. Its translation: CASSPPPAGGPSEQFF.